The 21 T cell receptor beta chains in this list originate from one sample, sequenced in a study of T-cell reconstitution after alpha-beta-depleted transplantation in children. It was with unique molecular identifiers that the TCRbeta library was prepared. TCRdb passed the PCR reads through MiXCR, listing each CDR3 protein once. The table has roughly 790,000 distinct CDR3 sequences, less than 20% seen once. Sample: PBMCs, mostly from graft donor cells, taken 360 days after TCRalphabeta/CD19-depleted stem cell transplant. Source of these receptors: a male patient younger than 18 who had a stem cell transplant for acute lymphoblastic leukemia, so the T cells may come from the graft donor.

This clonotype was seen more than once but under ten times. CDR3 DNA: TGTGCCAGCAGCTTAGAGGGACAGGGGAGTTTATGGTACGAGCAGTACTTC. Translated: CASSLEGQGSLWYEQYF. The gene calls are TRBV11-2 and TRBJ2-7, with 10 bases lining up with TRBD1. The germline V gene has CDR1 SGHAT and CDR2 FQNNGV. Trimming at V came to 0 bases and at J to 4 bases, leaving 9 bases not matched to a gene. This CDR3 contains 17 residues.

This clonotype has just a few counts. V usage is TRBV12-3 or TRBV12-4 and J usage is TRBJ2-5; D call uncertain. This CDR3 has 13 residues. Trimming removed 5 bases from V and 5 bases from J, with 12 bases in between. The CDR3 spells CASSKPAYETQYF. The CDR3 coding sequence is TGTGCCAGCAGTAAACCTGCTTATGAGACCCAGTACTTC.

In this sample, this clonotype turned up a few times. The V gene is TRBV19, the J gene TRBJ2-5; D tentatively reads TRBD1 or TRBD2 (5 bases each). CDR3 length: 13 amino acids. Germline CDR1 is LNHDA and CDR2 is SQIVND (reference sequence). V was shortened by 5 bases and J by 5 bases, with 12 bases between the two germline ends. CDR3 protein: CASSDQGEETQYF. The CDR3 DNA sequence: TGTGCCAGTAGTGACCAAGGGGAGGAGACCCAGTACTTC.

The gene calls are TRBV4-1 and TRBJ1-5, with 7 bases identical to TRBD1. The J segment lost 5 bases and the V segment lost 1 base, leaving 8 bases of the junction unmatched. This CDR3 region has 16 residues. The germline CDR1 and CDR2 sequences are MGHRA and YSYEKL. The CDR3 DNA reads TGCGCCAGCAGCCAAGGGAGGGGGCGGCTGGATCAGCCCCAGCATTTT. Residues: CASSQGRGRLDQPQHF.

This chain connects TRBV29-1 to TRBJ2-1, with 10 bases lining up with TRBD2. J was trimmed by 10 bases and V by 4 bases; bases with no gene match: 7. The length of the CDR3 is 13 residues. Germline V gene sequence: CDR1 SQVTM, CDR2 ANQGSEA. The CDR3 sequence: CSVGLAGAGEQFF. The CDR3 region has the DNA TGCAGCGTTGGGCTAGCGGGAGCGGGGGAGCAGTTCTTC.

The chain links TRBV6-1 to TRBJ1-2; 8 bases are shared with TRBD1. Germline V CDR1 and CDR2: MNHNS, SASEGT. The CDR3 has 14 residues. Trimming at V came to 2 bases and at J to 4 bases, leaving 3 bases not matched to a gene. The CDR3 protein is CASSETGGAYGYTF. In DNA form, the CDR3 reads TGTGCCAGCAGTGAAACAGGGGGAGCCTATGGCTACACCTTC.

The chain couples TRBV25-1 to TRBJ2-6; unclear D gene. Germline CDR1 reads MGHDK; CDR2 reads SYGVNS. This CDR3 contains 15 residues. Trimming pared 5 bases from V and 2 bases from J, leaving 10 bases between. The CDR3 DNA reads TGTGCCAGCAGTAAGAAGAGCGCTGGGGCCAACGTCCTGACTTTC. Translated: CASSKKSAGANVLTF.

This clonotype showed up just a few times. The J gene is TRBJ2-7, the V gene TRBV7-9, with D possibly being TRBD1 or TRBD2 (5 bases each). V gave up 1 base and J gave up 5 bases, with 12 bases separating them. Per germline, CDR1 SEHNR and CDR2 FQNEAQ (reference sequence). CDR3 length equals 14 residues. CDR3 coding DNA: TGTGCCAGCAGCTTAGGAGAGGGGATCGACGAGCAGTACTTC. Amino acid sequence: CASSLGEGIDEQYF.

This chain joins TRBV20-1 and TRBJ1-4; D ambiguous. CDR3 length: 10 residues. V lost 3 bases and J 14 bases, leaving 10 bases between the germline ends. The germline gives CDR1 DFQATT, CDR2 SNEGSKA (reference sequence). The CDR3 DNA follows: TGCAGTGCTAGTCGTCTGTGTCTGTTTTTT. This codes for CSASRLCLFF.

This sequence joins TRBV7-2 and TRBJ2-5; TRBD2 aligns across 8 bases. V lost 1 base, J lost 4 bases, and 8 bases stayed unmatched. This CDR3 has 16 residues. Germline V CDR1 and CDR2: SGHTA, FQGNSA. CDR3 residues: CASSLVSGNARETQYF. CDR3 in DNA: TGTGCCAGCAGCTTAGTTAGCGGGAACGCGAGAGAGACCCAGTACTTC.

In DNA, the CDR3 is TGTGCCAGCAGCCAAGACGGCGACAGGACTTTCCTGACTCCCACAGATACGCAGTATTTT. Protein: CASSQDGDRTFLTPTDTQYF. The genes are TRBV14 and TRBJ2-3; D is possibly TRBD1 (6 bases). The CDR3 covers 20 residues. CDR1 and CDR2 from the germline V gene are SGHDN and FVKESK. The germline V and J ends were trimmed by 0 bases and 2 bases, with 24 bases remaining between them.

The sample holds many counts of this clonotype. The genes are TRBV15 and TRBJ2-1, with 8 bases matching TRBD2. The CDR3 consists of 14 residues. The germline gives CDR1 LNHNV, CDR2 YYDKDF (reference sequence). V was pared by 5 bases and J by 11 bases, with 11 bases of the junction left unmatched. The CDR3 loop is CATSSGLGASKQFF. In nucleotides, the CDR3 is TGTGCCACCAGCTCGGGACTAGGGGCGTCGAAGCAGTTCTTC. The whole variable domain, filled in from reference TRBV15 and TRBJ2-1, reads DAMVIQNPRYQVTQFGKPVTLSCSQTLNHNVMYWYQQKSSQAPKLLFHYYDKDFNNEADTPDNFQSRRPNTSFCFLDIRSPGLGDTAMYLCATSSGLGASKQFFGPGTRLTVL.

The sample holds a few counts of this clonotype. The chain recombines TRBV10-3 with TRBJ2-5, with TRBD1 matching 9 bases. V trimming: 6 bases; J trimming: 3 bases; junction bases outside the gene matches: 2. The length of the CDR3 is 13 residues. Germline assignment: CDR1 ENHRY and CDR2 SYGVKD. The chain's CDR3 is CAIRGQGKETQYF. As DNA, the CDR3 is TGTGCCATCAGAGGACAGGGGAAAGAGACCCAGTACTTC.

The chain recombines TRBV29-1 with TRBJ2-1, with unresolved D. Germline loops: CDR1 SQVTM, CDR2 ANQGSEA. With 7 bases removed from V and 5 bases from J, the gap between germline ends came to 9 bases. The CDR3 loop spans 11 amino acids. The CDR3 nucleotides are TGCAGCGGTATTCGGGACAATGAGCAGTTCTTC. Translation: CSGIRDNEQFF.

This clonotype has a count of ten or more. The chain combines TRBV18 with TRBJ1-1; tentatively, D is TRBD1 (6 bases). Germline values: CDR1 KGHSH, CDR2 LQKENI. CDR3 length: 16 amino acids. The germline V and J ends were trimmed by 2 bases and 0 bases, with 13 bases remaining between them. CDR3 coding DNA: TGTGCCAGCTCACCATACGGGGGGCGAATGAACACTGAAGCTTTCTTT. Translation: CASSPYGGRMNTEAFF.

The chain has TRBV20-1 and TRBJ2-1; D possibly corresponds to TRBD1 (6 bases). The V gene lost 6 bases and the J gene lost 10 bases, with 16 bases spanning the gap. The CDR3 sequence is 12 residues long. Germline assignment: CDR1 DFQATT and CDR2 SNEGSKA (reference sequence). The CDR3 loop reads CSAPDRWPEQFF. The CDR3, as DNA: TGCAGTGCGCCCGACAGGTGGCCCGAGCAGTTCTTC.

The rearrangement joins TRBV12-3 or TRBV12-4 to TRBJ2-1; D not certain. The germline V and J ends were trimmed by 3 bases and 12 bases, with 9 bases remaining between them. The CDR3 totals 11 residues. The CDR3 spells CASSFKLGQFF. The CDR3 DNA reads TGTGCCAGCAGTTTTAAGTTAGGGCAGTTCTTC.

This clonotype showed up many times. This chain connects TRBV10-3 to TRBJ2-7; TRBD1 matches 10 bases. The germline gives CDR1 ENHRY, CDR2 SYGVKD. The CDR3 has 14 residues. J lost 2 bases, V lost 8 bases, and 6 bases had no gene match. For the CDR3, the DNA is TGTGCCATCGGCTATGGGACAGGGGCCTACGAGCAGTACTTC. The encoded protein is CAIGYGTGAYEQYF.

V and J are TRBV4-1 and TRBJ2-3, with TRBD1 identical over 8 bases. The CDR3 consists of 16 residues. The V and J ends lost 3 bases and 3 bases, in that order; junction bases with no gene match: 8. The germline CDR1 and CDR2 sequences are MGHRA and YSYEKL. CDR3 DNA sequence: TGCGCCAGCAGCCACCTAGACAGGGGTGGAACAGATACGCAGTATTTT. It translates to CASSHLDRGGTDTQYF.

The chain carries TRBV20-1 and TRBJ1-5, with D possibly being TRBD1 (5 bases). There are 15 residues in the CDR3. V lost 6 bases and J 1 base, leaving 16 bases between the germline ends. Per the germline V gene, CDR1 is DFQATT and CDR2 is SNEGSKA (reference sequence). The CDR3 sequence: CSATRGKGSNQPQHF. The CDR3 DNA follows: TGCAGTGCCACCCGGGGGAAGGGGAGCAATCAGCCCCAGCATTTT.

The sample holds many counts of this clonotype. The chain recombines TRBV6-5 with TRBJ2-1; D remains ambiguous. Germline V gene sequence: CDR1 MNHEY, CDR2 SVGAGI. Trimming stripped 4 bases from V and 1 base from J, with 5 bases between. The CDR3 length is 13 residues. DNA of the CDR3: TGTGCCAGCAGTTCGGAGTCCTACAATGAGCAGTTCTTC. It encodes CASSSESYNEQFF.